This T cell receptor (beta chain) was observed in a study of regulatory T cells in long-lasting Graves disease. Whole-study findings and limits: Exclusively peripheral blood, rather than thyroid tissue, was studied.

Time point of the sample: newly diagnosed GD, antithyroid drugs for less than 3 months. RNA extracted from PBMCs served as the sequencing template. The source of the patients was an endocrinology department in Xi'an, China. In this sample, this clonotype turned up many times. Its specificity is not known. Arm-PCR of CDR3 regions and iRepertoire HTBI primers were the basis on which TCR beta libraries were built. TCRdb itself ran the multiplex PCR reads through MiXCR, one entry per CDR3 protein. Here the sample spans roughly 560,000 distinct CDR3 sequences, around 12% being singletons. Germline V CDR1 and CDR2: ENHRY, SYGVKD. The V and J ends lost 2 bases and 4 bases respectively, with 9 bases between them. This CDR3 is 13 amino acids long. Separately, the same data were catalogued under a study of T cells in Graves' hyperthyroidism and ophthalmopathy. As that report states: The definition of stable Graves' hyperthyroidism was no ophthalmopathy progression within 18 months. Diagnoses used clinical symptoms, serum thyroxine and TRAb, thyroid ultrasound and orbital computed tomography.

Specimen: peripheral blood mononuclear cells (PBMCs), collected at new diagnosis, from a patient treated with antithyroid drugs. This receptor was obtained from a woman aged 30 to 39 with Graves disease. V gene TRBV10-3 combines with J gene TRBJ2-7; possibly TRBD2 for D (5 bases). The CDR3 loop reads CAISETAAYEQYF. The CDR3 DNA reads TGTGCCATCAGTGAGACAGCGGCATACGAGCAGTACTTC.